A selection of T cell receptor beta chains follows, all from one sample in a study of control samples from healthy donors and cancer patients. Using immunoSEQ multiplex PCR, the repertoire was profiled, and TCRdb retains in-frame clones only, with some absent. The data contain over 120,000 clones, roughly 94% of them singletons. Sequenced input: PBMCs. Receptors originate from a man aged 55 to 70 with colorectal cancer. The CDR3 runs from the conserved cysteine through the conserved F or W. D genes are given only for firm matches. Where a row states a size, it is once, few, many or the class of an expanded clone; other rows omit it.

j_call | clone_size | d_call | v_call | cdr3_aa | cdr3_nt
TRBJ2-5 | - | TRBD1 | TRBV6-5 | CASSYGQGAGGETQYF | TGTGCCAGCAGTTACGGGCAGGGGGCTGGGGGAGAGACCCAGTACTTC
TRBJ2-2 | - | - | TRBV7-2 | CASRPARGRTGELFF | TGTGCCAGCAGGCCCGCGAGGGGCAGAACCGGGGAGCTGTTTTTT
TRBJ2-7 | - | TRBD2 | TRBV29-1 | CSVEGGTSGPQSSYEQYF | TGCAGCGTTGAAGGGGGGACTAGCGGACCCCAAAGCTCCTACGAGCAGTACTTC
TRBJ2-2 | - | - | TRBV28 | CASSHTGELFF | TGTGCCAGCAGTCACACCGGGGAGCTGTTTTTT
TRBJ1-3 | - | - | TRBV30 | CAWIGDLSGNTIYF | TGTGCCTGGATCGGGGACCTCTCTGGAAACACCATATATTTT
TRBJ1-1 | - | - | TRBV6-1 | CASSEVLRGEAFF | TGTGCCAGCAGTGAAGTGTTACGGGGTGAAGCTTTCTTT
TRBJ1-1 | - | - | TRBV7-9 | CASSKFPRRSGAEAFF | TGTGCCAGCAGCAAATTCCCACGGAGAAGTGGGGCTGAAGCTTTCTTT
TRBJ1-2 | - | - | TRBV2 | CASSENSPNYGYTF | TGTGCCAGCAGTGAAAACAGTCCTAACTATGGCTACACCTTC
TRBJ2-7 | - | TRBD1 | TRBV6-5 | CASSYGGTGAEQYF | TGTGCCAGCAGTTACGGCGGGACAGGGGCCGAGCAGTACTTC
TRBJ2-2 | - | TRBD2 | TRBV7-2 | CASTFGGGGTGELFF | TGTGCCAGCACCTTCGGGGGGGGTGGCACCGGGGAGCTGTTTTTT
TRBJ2-1 | - | - | TRBV5-1 | CASTLEGKSSYNEQFF | TGCGCCAGCACTCTAGAAGGGAAAAGCTCCTACAATGAGCAGTTCTTC
TRBJ1-3 | - | - | TRBV10-2 | CASSESTAKSISGNTIYF | TGCGCCAGCAGTGAGTCGACGGCGAAATCCATCTCTGGAAACACCATATATTTT
TRBJ2-5 | - | - | TRBV5-1 | CASSGSGRIQETQYF | TGCGCCAGCAGCGGCTCCGGACGGATCCAAGAGACCCAGTACTTC
TRBJ1-5 | - | - | TRBV6-6 | CASSPSGTPYSNQPQHF | TGTGCCAGCAGTCCCTCGGGGACACCTTATAGCAATCAGCCCCAGCATTTT
TRBJ1-4 | - | - | TRBV3-1/TRBV3-2 | CASSQGPSFNEKLFF | TGTGCCAGCAGCCAAGGCCCCTCCTTTAATGAAAAACTGTTTTTT
TRBJ1-2 | - | - | TRBV6-5 | CASSPEGRIYGYTF | TGTGCCAGCAGTCCGGAGGGGAGGATCTATGGCTACACCTTC
TRBJ1-2 | - | TRBD1 | TRBV7-9 | CASSLSQTGNYGYTF | TGTGCCAGCAGCTTATCCCAGACAGGGAACTATGGCTACACCTTC
TRBJ2-1 | - | TRBD1 | TRBV7-6 | CASSLGQGSYNEQFF | TGTGCCAGCAGCTTGGGACAGGGGTCCTACAATGAGCAGTTCTTC
TRBJ1-3 | - | - | TRBV19 | CASSSYSLTSGNTIYF | TGTGCCAGTAGTAGTTACAGCCTCACCTCTGGAAACACCATATATTTT
TRBJ2-3 | - | TRBD2 | TRBV5-1 | CASSFSGGASDTQYF | TGCGCCAGCAGCTTCAGCGGGGGGGCTAGCGATACGCAGTATTTT
TRBJ1-2 | - | - | TRBV3-1/TRBV3-2 | CASSSQGGRAGYTF | TGTGCCAGCAGCTCCCAAGGTGGGAGGGCAGGCTACACCTTC
TRBJ2-7 | few | TRBD1 | TRBV18 | CASSRQGPVYEQYF | TGTGCCAGCTCACGACAGGGTCCTGTCTACGAGCAGTACTTC
TRBJ2-5 | - | TRBD1 | TRBV18 | CASSPLTGGAETQYF | TGTGCCAGCTCACCTTTGACAGGGGGCGCCGAGACCCAGTACTTC
TRBJ1-1 | once | - | TRBV5-6 | CASSLVREGWNTEAFF | TGTGCCAGCAGCTTGGTTAGGGAGGGTTGGAACACTGAAGCTTTCTTT
TRBJ2-7 | once | TRBD2 | TRBV10-3 | CAISQAGYEQYF | TGTGCCATCAGTCAAGCGGGGTACGAGCAGTACTTC
TRBJ1-5 | once | - | TRBV12-3/TRBV12-4 | CASSFAARQPQHF | TGTGCCAGCAGTTTTGCGGCCAGGCAGCCCCAGCATTTT
TRBJ2-5 | - | TRBD2 | TRBV4-1 | CASSQAGLAGEETQYF | TGCGCCAGCAGCCAAGCCGGACTAGCGGGGGAGGAGACCCAGTACTTC
TRBJ2-3 | - | TRBD2 | TRBV7-6 | CASSRNPPGLAGKSTDTQYF | TGTGCCAGCAGCCGAAACCCTCCGGGACTAGCGGGGAAAAGCACAGATACGCAGTATTTT
TRBJ2-2 | once | - | TRBV25-1 | CASTGNTGELFF | TGTGCCAGCACCGGGAACACCGGGGAGCTGTTTTTT
TRBJ1-5 | - | - | TRBV3-1/TRBV3-2 | CARSSSGGGGNQPQHF | TGTGCCCGCAGCTCCTCGGGGGGGGGAGGCAATCAGCCCCAGCATTTT
TRBJ1-1 | - | TRBD1 | TRBV19 | CATGQGLNTEAFF | TGTGCCACCGGACAGGGGTTGAACACTGAAGCTTTCTTT
TRBJ2-4 | - | - | TRBV6-2/TRBV6-3 | CASSYLEGWGNIQYF | TGTGCCAGCAGTTACCTGGAAGGCTGGGGCAACATTCAGTACTTC
TRBJ1-5 | few | TRBD1 | TRBV6-2/TRBV6-3 | CASSSAGTGSNQPQHF | TGTGCCAGCAGTTCTGCCGGGACAGGAAGCAATCAGCCCCAGCATTTT
TRBJ1-1 | - | - | TRBV2 | CASSEDGNTEAFF | TGTGCCAGCAGTGAGGACGGGAACACTGAAGCTTTCTTT
TRBJ2-7 | - | TRBD1 | TRBV9 | CASSLAPGTGNEQYF | TGTGCCAGCAGCTTGGCTCCAGGGACAGGGAACGAGCAGTACTTC
TRBJ1-6 | few | - | TRBV5-1 | CASSLEAGGSPLHF | TGCGCCAGCAGCTTGGAGGCGGGGGGTTCACCCCTCCACTTT
TRBJ1-2 | - | - | TRBV2 | CASSETEGYGYTF | TGTGCCAGCAGTGAAACAGAGGGCTATGGCTACACCTTC
TRBJ2-7 | - | TRBD2 | TRBV5-1 | CASKLPTSKIHEQYF | TGCGCCAGCAAACTTCCGACTAGCAAAATCCACGAGCAGTACTTC
TRBJ2-3 | - | TRBD2 | TRBV30 | CAWRLAGGTDTQYF | TGTGCCTGGAGACTAGCGGGGGGCACAGATACGCAGTATTTT
TRBJ1-1 | once | - | TRBV18 | CASSPFDGEINTEAFF | TGTGCCAGCTCACCATTCGACGGGGAGATTAACACTGAAGCTTTCTTT
TRBJ1-3 | - | - | TRBV7-2 | CASSLYAGASGNTIYF | TGTGCCAGCAGCTTATATGCAGGGGCCTCTGGAAACACCATATATTTT
TRBJ1-4 | - | - | TRBV27 | CASSLIRSEKLFF | TGTGCCAGCAGTCTTATACGTAGTGAAAAACTGTTTTTT
TRBJ2-5 | - | TRBD1 | TRBV6-5 | CASSYSQGAGETQYF | TGTGCCAGCAGTTACTCTCAGGGGGCCGGGGAGACCCAGTACTTC
TRBJ2-5 | - | - | TRBV3-1/TRBV3-2 | CASSPGTVQETQYF | TGTGCCAGCAGCCCCGGGACCGTTCAAGAGACCCAGTACTTC
TRBJ1-1 | - | - | TRBV6-4 | CASKKDRNTEAFF | TGTGCCAGCAAAAAGGACAGGAACACTGAAGCTTTCTTT
TRBJ2-5 | - | - | TRBV3-1/TRBV3-2 | CASSQGGQETQYF | TGTGCCAGCAGCCAGGGCGGGCAAGAGACCCAGTACTTC
TRBJ1-1 | - | TRBD1 | TRBV5-1 | CASSQGDTEAFF | TGCGCCAGCAGCCAGGGGGACACTGAAGCTTTCTTT
TRBJ1-4 | - | - | TRBV19 | CASSSIWTDATNEKLFF | TGTGCCAGTAGTTCGATCTGGACGGACGCAACTAATGAAAAACTGTTTTTT
TRBJ2-3 | - | - | TRBV6-2/TRBV6-3 | CASSPYSSGLTGPDTQYF | TGTGCCAGCAGTCCCTACTCGTCGGGGTTGACCGGCCCAGATACGCAGTATTTT
TRBJ1-2 | - | TRBD1 | TRBV4-1 | CASTVDRRVGGYTF | TGCGCCAGCACCGTGGACAGGCGGGTGGGGGGCTACACCTTC
TRBJ2-5 | - | - | TRBV5-6 | CASSLAGYRQETQYF | TGTGCCAGCAGCCTCGCGGGGTACCGCCAAGAGACCCAGTACTTC
TRBJ1-2 | - | - | TRBV5-4 | CASSLDGDYGYTF | TGTGCCAGCAGCTTGGACGGGGACTATGGCTACACCTTC
TRBJ1-6 | - | - | TRBV2 | CASSTIGGGNSPPHF | TGTGCCAGCAGTACCATAGGAGGCGGGAATTCACCCCCCCACTTT